The rows below give T cell receptor beta chains drawn from one sample of a study of cytomegalovirus exposure and HLA in healthy donors. Generated by immunoSEQ multiplex PCR, the TCRdb table keeps only in-frame clones and is missing some. The sample has some 130,000 clones, about 80% seen once. Material: PBMCs. Receptor source: a man aged 25-45 years in good health and CMV-seronegative. The CDR3 runs from the conserved cysteine through the conserved F or W. The order of the fields is clone size, D gene, V gene, CDR3 length, J gene, CDR3 protein, CDR3 DNA. D genes are given only for firm matches. Clone sizes are given selectively: once, few, many, or a class where the clone is expanded.

.,TRBD1,TRBV19,16,TRBJ2-7,CASSIATGALLYEQYF,TGTGCCAGTAGTATAGCGACAGGGGCCCTCCTCTACGAGCAGTACTTC
.,.,TRBV4-2,17,TRBJ2-2,CASSQGTTRTNTGELFF,TGTGCCAGCAGCCAAGGAACGACTAGGACGAACACCGGGGAGCTGTTTTTT
.,TRBD2,TRBV6-6,15,TRBJ2-5,CASSRPVAGGETQYF,TGTGCCAGCAGTCGGCCTGTAGCGGGAGGTGAGACCCAGTACTTC
.,TRBD1,TRBV11-3,16,TRBJ2-5,CASSRSSRTGSETQYF,TGTGCCAGCAGCCGTAGTTCCCGGACAGGTTCAGAGACCCAGTACTTC
.,TRBD1,TRBV18,14,TRBJ1-2,CASSPDRGGGGYTF,TGTGCCAGCTCACCAGACAGGGGAGGAGGAGGCTACACCTTC
.,.,TRBV6-1,14,TRBJ2-7,CASIPGQRSYEQYF,TGTGCCAGCATCCCGGGACAACGTTCCTACGAGCAGTACTTC
.,.,TRBV5-1,13,TRBJ2-5,CASSVRVQETQYF,TGCGCCAGCAGTGTGCGGGTTCAAGAGACCCAGTACTTC
.,.,TRBV25-1,14,TRBJ2-7,CASSDTAGPYEQYF,TGTGCCAGCAGCGACACGGCAGGCCCCTACGAGCAGTACTTC
once,.,TRBV2,10,TRBJ2-1,CASSSNEQFF,TGTGCCAGCAGTTCGAATGAGCAGTTCTTC
once,.,TRBV4-2,16,TRBJ1-1,CASSQMVRSLNTEAFF,TGTGCCAGCAGCCAAATGGTACGAAGCCTGAACACTGAAGCTTTCTTT
few,.,TRBV28,13,TRBJ2-1,CASSLPGYNEQFF,TGTGCCAGCAGTTTACCGGGGTACAATGAGCAGTTCTTC
.,TRBD2,TRBV2,15,TRBJ2-3,CASTRRAGLADTQYF,TGTGCCAGTACCCGGAGAGCGGGACTTGCCGATACGCAGTATTTT
.,.,TRBV6-5,14,TRBJ1-2,CASSYSDRVYGYTF,TGTGCCAGCAGTTATTCGGACAGAGTCTATGGCTACACCTTC
.,TRBD2,TRBV11-3,15,TRBJ2-7,CASSLDRRETYEQYF,TGTGCCAGCAGCTTAGATAGGCGGGAGACCTACGAGCAGTACTTC
.,.,TRBV6-5,15,TRBJ2-6,CASSYSPSGANVLTF,TGTGCCAGCAGTTACTCCCCTTCTGGGGCCAACGTCCTGACTTTC
.,.,TRBV7-9,16,TRBJ1-1,CASSILQGWMNTEAFF,TGTGCCAGCAGCATATTACAGGGCTGGATGAACACTGAAGCTTTCTTT
.,.,TRBV29-1,13,TRBJ1-1,CSVENHWATEAFF,TGCAGCGTTGAGAACCACTGGGCCACTGAAGCTTTCTTT
.,.,TRBV6-5,14,TRBJ1-1,CASSYSAGDPEAFF,TGTGCCAGCAGTTACTCGGCGGGGGACCCTGAAGCTTTCTTT
few,.,TRBV6-5,16,TRBJ2-7,CASSLIASRSTYEQYF,TGTGCCAGCAGTTTGATCGCTAGCAGGTCGACCTACGAGCAGTACTTC
once,.,TRBV28,12,TRBJ2-7,CASSLLSYEQYF,TGTGCCAGCAGTCTCCTATCCTACGAGCAGTACTTC
.,TRBD2,TRBV25-1,18,TRBJ2-5,CASSRGLAGVARVETQYF,TGTGCCAGCAGTCGCGGACTAGCGGGAGTTGCGCGGGTAGAGACCCAGTACTTC
.,TRBD2,TRBV5-4,14,TRBJ2-7,CASSFGTSLYEQYF,TGTGCCAGCAGCTTTGGGACTAGCCTCTACGAGCAGTACTTC
once,TRBD2,TRBV2,14,TRBJ2-7,CASRGTSGSYEQYF,TGTGCCAGCAGAGGGACTAGCGGGAGCTACGAGCAGTACTTC
once,.,TRBV11-2,13,TRBJ2-5,CASSLTSLKTQYF,TGTGCCAGCAGCTTGACTAGTTTGAAGACCCAGTACTTC
.,.,TRBV2,14,TRBJ2-3,CAGCEVGGADTQYF,TGTGCCGGGTGTGAGGTAGGAGGAGCAGATACGCAGTATTTT
.,.,TRBV27,15,TRBJ1-4,CASSYGPQGEKKLFF,TGTGCCAGCAGTTATGGCCCCCAGGGTGAGAAAAAACTGTTTTTT
.,TRBD1,TRBV5-1,14,TRBJ2-7,CASSRRDRIHEQYF,TGCGCCAGCAGCCGCCGGGACAGGATCCACGAGCAGTACTTC
few,TRBD1,TRBV6-6,14,TRBJ1-5,CACLTGTGNQPQHF,TGTGCCTGCCTTACCGGGACAGGAAATCAGCCCCAGCATTTT
.,.,TRBV29-1,11,TRBJ2-7,CSVSGIPGQYF,TGCAGCGTTAGCGGTATCCCGGGGCAGTACTTC